The 32 T cell receptor beta chains below come from one sample, sequenced in a study of blood T cell repertoires in COVID-19. Repertoires were generated with immunoSEQ multiplex PCR, while TCRdb's copy carries only in-frame clones and drops some. The sample lists a few hundred thousand clones, 88% occurring once. The specimen sequenced was PBMCs or T cells enriched from blood (not recorded which). The receptors shown here come from a woman between 18 and 30 years old who had recovered from COVID-19.

The chain recombines TRBV5-1 with TRBJ2-5; 9 bases match TRBD2. The CDR3 is 15 amino acids. Trimming removed 2 bases from V and 3 bases from J; junction bases left unmatched: 5. The germline V gene encodes CDR1 SGHRS and CDR2 YFSETQ. The DNA of the CDR3 is TGCGCCAGCAGCTTCGAGGGACTAGCTAAAGAGACCCAGTACTTC. Translated: CASSFEGLAKETQYF.

The chain uses TRBV6-5 and TRBJ1-1; D remains ambiguous. The CDR3 sequence is 13 residues long. Germline loops: CDR1 MNHEY, CDR2 SVGAGI. Trimming removed 6 bases at V and 1 base at J, with 9 bases between. The CDR3 sequence is CASRVSGNTEAFF. The CDR3 DNA sequence: TGTGCCAGCAGGGTCAGTGGGAACACTGAAGCTTTCTTT.

This rearrangement joins TRBV25-1 to TRBJ1-2, with TRBD1 identical over 8 bases. V trimming: 1 base; J trimming: 7 bases; junction bases outside the gene matches: 8. Germline CDR1 MGHDK, CDR2 SYGVNS. This CDR3 comprises 15 residues. The CDR3 reads CASSELGQGAAGYTF. CDR3 in DNA: TGTGCCAGCAGTGAATTAGGGCAGGGGGCTGCTGGCTACACCTTC.

J is TRBJ1-1 and V is TRBV11-2; D is ambiguous. CDR3 length: 14 amino acids. CDR1 and CDR2 (germline): SGHAT, FQNNGV. V lost 3 bases and J 1 base, leaving 9 bases between the germline ends. CDR3 nucleotide sequence: TGTGCCAGCAGCTTGGGCCACGCGAACACTGAAGCTTTCTTT. Translated, it gives CASSLGHANTEAFF.

This rearrangement joins TRBV6-5 to TRBJ2-7; 8 bases align to TRBD1. V was clipped by 5 bases and J by 5 bases; unmatched bases: 5. CDR3 size: 13 residues. Germline loops: CDR1 MNHEY, CDR2 SVGAGI. CDR3 sequence reads: CASSLQGVDEQYF. The CDR3 DNA reads as TGTGCCAGCAGTCTACAGGGGGTTGACGAGCAGTACTTC.

This sequence joins TRBV5-1 and TRBJ1-1, with 7 positions matching TRBD1. The germline gives CDR1 SGHRS, CDR2 YFSETQ. The CDR3 sequence is 13 residues long. The V gene end was trimmed by 4 bases and the J gene end by 4 bases; junction bases not matched to a gene: 4. CDR3 protein: CASSVTGVTEAFF. The CDR3 DNA reads TGCGCCAGCAGCGTAACAGGGGTCACTGAAGCTTTCTTT.

The CDR3 DNA sequence: TGTGCCAGCAGCGCCGGGGGGATGGGGACCCAGTACTTC. Translation gives CASSAGGMGTQYF. V is TRBV11-3 and J is TRBJ2-5; 7 nucleotides align to TRBD2. The germline V gene encodes CDR1 SGHNT and CDR2 YENEEA. V lost 5 bases to trimming and J lost 7 bases; unmatched junction nucleotides: 7. The length of the CDR3 is 13 residues. The full variable domain, completed using reference TRBV11-3 and TRBJ2-5, is EAGVVQSPRYKIIEKKQPVAFWCNPISGHNTLYWYLQNLGQGPELLIRYENEEAVDDSQLPKDRFSAERLKGVDSTLKIQPAELGDSAVYLCASSAGGMGTQYFGPGTRLLVL.

The rearrangement joins TRBV30 to TRBJ1-1, with no clear D. Trimming removed 5 bases at V and 1 base at J, with 8 bases between. Germline V gene sequence: CDR1 GTSNPN, CDR2 SVGIG (reference sequence). CDR3 length: 12 amino acids. CDR3 DNA sequence: TGTGCCTGGGGCAGTGAGAACACTGAAGCTTTCTTT. Translating it yields CAWGSENTEAFF. Drawing the rest from reference TRBV30 and TRBJ1-1, the complete variable domain is SQTIHQWPATLVQPVGSPLSLECTVEGTSNPNLYWYRQAAGRGLQLLFYSVGIGQISSEVPQNLSASRPQDRQFILSSKKLLLSDSGFYLCAWGSENTEAFFGQGTRLTVV.

The J gene is TRBJ1-2, the V gene TRBV15, with a possible D match to TRBD1 (5 bases). The germline gives CDR1 LNHNV, CDR2 YYDKDF (reference sequence). Deletions cut 8 bases from V and 0 bases from J, with 10 bases between. This CDR3 comprises 13 residues. The CDR3 nucleotides read TGTGCCACCGCTCAGGGTACTAACTATGGCTACACCTTC. Protein: CATAQGTNYGYTF.

This chain connects TRBV7-9 to TRBJ2-3; 7 nucleotides align to TRBD1. The CDR3 is 13 amino acids. Unmatched junction bases numbered 9, after V lost 4 bases and J lost 11 bases. The germline V gene encodes CDR1 SEHNR and CDR2 FQNEAQ (reference sequence). CDR3 sequence reads: CASSSDLPGGQYF. In DNA, the CDR3 is TGTGCCAGCAGCTCGGACCTACCAGGGGGGCAGTATTTT.

The V gene is TRBV7-9, the J gene TRBJ2-2; TRBD1 might be the D (5 bases). Germline CDR1 is SEHNR and CDR2 is FQNEAQ (reference sequence). The length of the CDR3 is 17 residues. Trimming removed 2 bases from V and 1 base from J, with 14 bases in between. The CDR3 here is CASSLIPDTENTGELFF. The CDR3 nucleotides read TGTGCCAGCAGCTTAATCCCGGACACTGAGAACACCGGGGAGCTGTTTTTT.

The rearrangement uses TRBV6-4 and TRBJ1-1; possibly TRBD1 for D (5 bases). The germline V gene has CDR1 MRHNA and CDR2 SNTAGT. Deletions cut 4 bases from V and 1 base from J, with 7 bases between. This CDR3 contains 13 residues. The CDR3 sequence: CASSAQGNTEAFF. DNA for the CDR3: TGTGCCAGCAGTGCTCAGGGGAACACTGAAGCTTTCTTT.

This chain joins TRBV4-3 and TRBJ2-1; D remains ambiguous. Looked up from germline, CDR1 is LGHNA and CDR2 is YSLEER. Between the trimmed V and J ends, which lost 0 bases and 6 bases, there was a span of 12 bases. This CDR3 comprises 15 residues. CDR3 nucleotides: TGCGCCAGCAGCCAAGATTTGACTGGAGTCAATGAGCAGTTCTTC. It is translated as CASSQDLTGVNEQFF.

V usage is TRBV30 and J usage is TRBJ1-1, with TRBD1 as a possible D gene (6 bases). Trimming removed 5 bases from V and 3 bases from J, with 10 bases in between. The CDR3 length is 12 residues. Germline V lookup: CDR1 GTSNPN, CDR2 SVGIG (reference sequence). CDR3: CAWGGQHTEAFF. The CDR3 DNA sequence: TGTGCCTGGGGAGGACAGCACACTGAAGCTTTCTTT.

The V call is TRBV19, the J call TRBJ2-3; perhaps TRBD2 as D (6 bases). The CDR3 runs 15 residues. Germline CDR1 reads LNHDA; CDR2 reads SQIVND (reference sequence). The ends were cut back, 5 bases at V and 10 bases at J, with 22 bases in the middle. For the CDR3, the DNA is TGTGCCAGTAGTCTACGGGACTCCCGGCTTTCCCCGCAGTATTTT. Translated: CASSLRDSRLSPQYF.

The CDR3 nucleotides are TGTGCCATCAGGGAGACAGGGAGCAATGAGCAGTTCTTC. Protein: CAIRETGSNEQFF. This rearrangement joins TRBV10-3 to TRBJ2-1, with 7 bases that match TRBD1. After removal of 6 bases from V and 6 bases from J, the junction contained 5 bases not matched to a gene. The CDR3 has 13 amino acids. Germline lookup yields CDR1 ENHRY and CDR2 SYGVKD.

This chain links TRBV7-3 with TRBJ2-2; 11 nucleotides align to TRBD1. Germline loops: CDR1 SGHTA, CDR2 FQGTGA. The CDR3 has 13 residues. Trimming removed 10 bases from V and 7 bases from J; junction bases left unmatched: 5. The CDR3 spells CATGTGGIGELFF. In nucleotides, the CDR3 is TGTGCCACCGGGACAGGGGGAATCGGGGAGCTGTTTTTT. Variable domain in full (rest from reference TRBV7-3 and TRBJ2-2): GAGVSQTPSNKVTEKGKYVELRCDPISGHTALYWYRQSLGQGPEFLIYFQGTGAADDSGLPNDRFFAVRPEGSVSTLKIQRTERGDSAVYLCATGTGGIGELFFGEGSRLTVL.

This clone has only one observation. V usage is TRBV11-2 and J usage is TRBJ2-1; 8 bases fit TRBD2. The V gene end was trimmed by 2 bases and the J gene end by 6 bases; junction bases not matched to a gene: 6. The CDR3 totals 15 residues. CDR1 is SGHAT, CDR2 FQNNGV, per germline. The CDR3, as DNA: TGTGCCAGCAGCTTATCGGCGGGGGGCGCCAATGAGCAGTTCTTC. This sequence encodes CASSLSAGGANEQFF.

This clone is a singleton in its sample. The rearrangement uses TRBV6-5 and TRBJ2-7; D gene unclear. This CDR3 region has 15 residues. The germline V gene has CDR1 MNHEY and CDR2 SVGAGI. V shed 0 bases and J shed 0 bases, with 9 bases lying between them. The CDR3 loop is CASSYSSGDSYEQYF. The CDR3 coding sequence is TGTGCCAGCAGTTACTCTTCCGGAGACTCCTACGAGCAGTACTTC.

Here the CDR3 DNA reads TGTGCCAGTAGGTTCCAGGCAAATTCACCCCTCCACTTT. It encodes CASRFQANSPLHF. The V gene is TRBV19, the J gene TRBJ1-6; D is uncertain. This CDR3 comprises 13 residues. V was clipped by 6 bases and J by 7 bases, with 10 bases between them. Looked up from germline, CDR1 is LNHDA and CDR2 is SQIVND (reference sequence).

The genes are TRBV28 and TRBJ2-7; TRBD1 aligns across 7 bases. The V gene's germline CDR1 is MDHEN and CDR2 SYDVKM. The CDR3 runs to 15 residues. Losses at the gene ends were 5 bases for V and 1 base for J; bases not matched to a gene: 8. For the CDR3, the DNA is TGTGCCAGCAGTCCCCGAGGGGGCTATTCCTACGAGCAGTACTTC. Its translation is CASSPRGGYSYEQYF.

The CDR3 DNA is TGTGCCAGCAGCCGAGATCTATCCGAGCAGTACTTC. Protein product: CASSRDLSEQYF. The chain links TRBV7-2 to TRBJ2-7; no firm D call. V shed 5 bases and J shed 6 bases, with 11 bases lying between them. The CDR3 extends over 12 amino acids. The V gene's germline CDR1 is SGHTA and CDR2 FQGNSA.

The rearrangement uses TRBV28 and TRBJ2-7; 11 bases agree with TRBD1. Germline CDR1 reads MDHEN; CDR2 reads SYDVKM. This CDR3 has 15 residues. With V trimmed by 2 bases and J by 4 bases, 4 bases remained unmatched. The CDR3 here is CASSLTDRGPYEQYF. Here the CDR3 DNA reads TGTGCCAGCAGTTTAACGGACAGGGGGCCGTACGAGCAGTACTTC. Full variable domain (outside the CDR3, taken from reference TRBV28 and TRBJ2-7): DVKVTQSSRYLVKRTGEKVFLECVQDMDHENMFWYRQDPGLGLRLIYFSYDVKMKEKGDIPEGYSVSREKKERFSLILESASTNQTSMYLCASSLTDRGPYEQYFGPGTRLTVT.

The chain has TRBV12-3 or TRBV12-4 and TRBJ2-1, with D perhaps matching TRBD1 (6 bases). The CDR3 totals 12 residues. Trimming removed 6 bases at V and 14 bases at J, with 17 bases between. The CDR3 spells CASRPQGWSEFF. In DNA, the CDR3 is TGTGCCAGCAGACCACAGGGTTGGTCCGAGTTCTTC.

The chain has TRBV4-1 and TRBJ2-7; 9 bases agree with TRBD1. CDR1 MGHRA and CDR2 YSYEKL come from the germline V gene. The CDR3 extends over 15 amino acids. Unmatched junction bases numbered 8, after V lost 2 bases and J lost 6 bases. CDR3 protein: CASSQSRDREGEQYF. As DNA, the CDR3 is TGCGCCAGCAGCCAAAGCAGGGACAGGGAGGGCGAGCAGTACTTC.

The chain has TRBV18 and TRBJ2-2, with 7 positions matching TRBD1. Germline loops: CDR1 KGHSH, CDR2 LQKENI. The CDR3 totals 13 residues. J gave up 6 bases and V 8 bases, and 6 bases lay outside the gene matches. Here the CDR3 reads CASATGLAGELFF. The CDR3 DNA reads TGTGCCAGCGCGACAGGGCTCGCCGGGGAGCTGTTTTTT. The variable domain in full, with the rest retrieved from reference TRBV18 and TRBJ2-2, is NAGVMQNPRHLVRRRGQEARLRCSPMKGHSHVYWYRQLPEEGLKFMVYLQKENIIDESGMPKERFSAEFPKEGPSILRIQQVVRGDSAAYFCASATGLAGELFFGEGSRLTVL.

This clone was observed a single time. The J gene is TRBJ1-4, the V gene TRBV9; no firm D call. V was trimmed by 4 bases and J by 0 bases, leaving 16 bases between them. Germline-derived CDR1 and CDR2 are SGDLS and YYNGEE. The CDR3 totals 17 residues. The CDR3 reads CASSLSGQPSTNEKLFF. CDR3 nucleotides: TGTGCCAGCAGCCTCAGCGGTCAGCCCTCAACTAATGAAAAACTGTTTTTT.

The table lists this clone with a count of one. The chain couples TRBV10-3 to TRBJ2-3; D not resolved. This CDR3 has 13 residues. Trimming took 2 bases from V and 7 from J, leaving 10 bases between them. The germline V gene has CDR1 ENHRY and CDR2 SYGVKD. DNA of the CDR3: TGTGCCATCAGTGAGGGCGGCTCCAATACGCAGTATTTT. This codes for CAISEGGSNTQYF.

The chain is built from TRBV10-1 and TRBJ2-1, with TRBD1 matching over 8 bases. Germline assignment: CDR1 WNHNN and CDR2 SYGVQD (reference sequence). CDR3 length: 15 residues. J lost 6 bases, V lost 5 bases, and 9 bases had no gene match. The CDR3 DNA sequence: TGCGCCAGCAGTCCGGACAGGGAGCTGCCCAATGAGCAGTTCTTC. Translating gives CASSPDRELPNEQFF.

The V gene is TRBV11-2, the J gene TRBJ1-3; D possibly corresponds to TRBD1 (5 bases). This CDR3 has 18 amino acids. The V gene lost 4 bases and the J gene lost 4 bases, with 23 bases spanning the gap. Germline V gene lookup returns CDR1 SGHAT and CDR2 FQNNGV. CDR3 sequence reads: CASSSLRGVNLTGNTIYF. The CDR3 DNA is TGTGCCAGCAGCTCACTCCGGGGGGTGAACTTAACCGGAAACACCATATATTTT.

Remarks on this clone: One end of the junction fails to match germline, which may point to a read error. The chain is built from TRBV29-1 and TRBJ2-5, with 8 bases fitting TRBD1. Germline CDR1 is SQVTM and CDR2 is ANQGSEA. The CDR3 is made up of 15 amino acids. This chain's CDR3 is CSVEEQGEEEETQYF. Written as DNA, the CDR3 is TGCAGCGTCGAAGAACAGGGGGAGGAGGAAGAGACCCAGTACTTC.

V usage is TRBV19 and J usage is TRBJ1-4; 10 bases line up with TRBD1. From germline, CDR1 is LNHDA and CDR2 SQIVND (reference sequence). The CDR3 has 15 amino acids. Trimming removed 5 bases from V and 6 bases from J; junction bases left unmatched: 6. The CDR3: CASSFGTGAYEKLFF. The DNA of the CDR3 is TGTGCCAGTAGTTTCGGGACAGGGGCCTATGAAAAACTGTTTTTT.